The source of this T cell receptor (beta chain) is a study of cytomegalovirus exposure and HLA in healthy donors. Study-level background: In a later analysis, it was reported that the approximately 110 validation repertoires had been produced on the same platform as the 670 or so repertoires belonging to the first cohort. Overall study results and limits: Reports described diagnosis of cytomegalovirus status by the classifier as highly specific and sensitive. CMV antigen specificity of a few CMV-associated chains was confirmed in vitro.

Using immunoSEQ multiplex PCR, the repertoire was profiled, and TCRdb retains in-frame clones only, with some absent. Of 78,000 or so clones in the sample, around 94% are singletons; the top ten hold 3.2%. The CDR3 is made up of 16 amino acids. Germline V gene sequence: CDR1 ENHRY, CDR2 SYGVKD. The V and J ends lost 5 bases and 1 base, in that order; junction bases with no gene match: 10. Worth noting for this clone: Its specificity is unknown.

Among the 120 or so subjects of the validation cohort, separate from the roughly 700-subject first cohort, were the donors. The sequence was collected from a woman under 30 in good health and CMV-seropositive. The chain links TRBV10-3 to TRBJ1-2; 7 bases are a match to TRBD1. Sequenced sample: PBMCs. The CDR3 nucleotides are TGTGCCATCAGTAAGACCGACAGGGCCCTTAACTATGGCTACACCTTC. Its translation is CAISKTDRALNYGYTF.